These T cell receptor beta chains were read from a single sample in a study of T cells in Graves' hyperthyroidism and ophthalmopathy. Each CDR3 protein gets one entry after TCRdb re-called the multiplex PCR reads with MiXCR. The sample includes 50,000 to 55,000 distinct CDR3 sequences, around 48% seen only once; the top ten take approximately 9%. The source material was blood. The receptors derive from a woman in her 50s with Graves' ophthalmopathy. Both conserved end residues are part of each CDR3. The D gene is left open where the match is weak. Not all rows give a size; the values are once, few, many and, for expanded clones, a class.

TRBJ1-1 | TRBV7-8 | - | TRBD1 | TGTGCCAGCACCTCCGGGGAATGGACAGGGAATGCTGAAGCTTTCTTT | CASTSGEWTGNAEAFF
TRBJ2-6 | TRBV12-3/TRBV12-4 | many | - | TGTGCCAGCAGTATGGGGGCGAATGGGGCCAACGTCCTGACTTTC | CASSMGANGANVLTF
TRBJ2-2 | TRBV29-1 | medium-sized | - | TGCAGCGTCCACCTTGGGACCGGGGAGCTGTTTTTT | CSVHLGTGELFF
TRBJ2-3 | TRBV20-1 | many | TRBD1 | TGCAGTGCTAGAGATTGGAGACAGGGGGCAGATACGCAGTATTTT | CSARDWRQGADTQYF
TRBJ2-2 | TRBV5-1 | many | TRBD2 | TGCGCCAGCAGCCCCGGGACTAGCGGACAAACTTTGAAAGGAGGGGAGCTGTTTTTT | CASSPGTSGQTLKGGELFF
TRBJ2-7 | TRBV30 | - | TRBD1 | TGTGCCTGGAGGGGGACCGGGACAGGACGAGAGCAGTACTTC | CAWRGTGTGREQYF
TRBJ2-5 | TRBV3-1 | few | TRBD2 | TGTGCCAGCAGCCACGGAATATCGAGCGGGGGTTTGGAGACCCAGTACTTC | CASSHGISSGGLETQYF
TRBJ2-7 | TRBV5-6 | - | TRBD1 | TGTGCCAGCAGACCCCGGGACAGATCCTACGAGCAGTACTTC | CASRPRDRSYEQYF
TRBJ2-7 | TRBV5-8 | many | TRBD2 | TGTGCCAGCAGCTTAAAGGCGGGGGGCTCGGAAGAGCAGTACTTC | CASSLKAGGSEEQYF
TRBJ1-1 | TRBV6-5 | many | - | TGTGCCAGCAGTCCGGGCGGGGGAACTGAAGCTTTCTTT | CASSPGGGTEAFF
TRBJ2-1 | TRBV20-1 | many | TRBD2 | TGCAGTGCTAGTTCGCTAGCGGGAGACTCGTACAATGAGCAGTTCTTC | CSASSLAGDSYNEQFF
TRBJ1-1 | TRBV25-1 | many | - | TGTGCCAGCAGTGAATACGGGGCCGGTCCTGAAGCTTTCTTT | CASSEYGAGPEAFF
TRBJ1-2 | TRBV7-2 | - | - | TGTGCCAGCAGCTTTGTGGGGGGCGCAGAGTGGGGCTACACCTTC | CASSFVGGAEWGYTF
TRBJ1-6 | TRBV20-1 | - | TRBD1 | TGCAGTGCTGGACAGGTTAACTTTACACCCCTCCACTTC | CSAGQVNFTPLHF
TRBJ2-3 | TRBV19 | - | - | TGCGCCAGTAAAGCTAGCCGGGACACAGATACGCAGTATTTT | CASKASRDTDTQYF
TRBJ2-7 | TRBV20-1 | many | - | TGCAGTGCTGGTGGATCCGAGCAGTACTTC | CSAGGSEQYF
TRBJ1-2 | TRBV12-3/TRBV12-4 | many | - | TGTGCCAGCAGTTTGGGACGGCGGCGGGGGGAGGGCTACACCTTC | CASSLGRRRGEGYTF
TRBJ2-1 | TRBV10-3 | - | TRBD2 | TGTGCCATCCAAACCGGGACTAGCCTCAATGAGCAGTTCTTC | CAIQTGTSLNEQFF
TRBJ2-7 | TRBV2 | - | TRBD2 | TGTGCCAGCAGAGTAGCGGGAGGAATCTACGAGCAGTACTTC | CASRVAGGIYEQYF
TRBJ2-3 | TRBV15 | - | TRBD2 | TGTGCCACCAGCAGAGAACTAGCGGCTACCACAGATACGCAGTATTTT | CATSRELAATTDTQYF
TRBJ2-6 | TRBV11-2 | - | - | TGTGCCAGCAGCCTTTCGGGGTGGGACACCGGGGCCAACGTCCTGACTTTC | CASSLSGWDTGANVLTF
TRBJ2-7 | TRBV2 | medium-sized | - | TGTGCCAGCAGTCCCCGGACTGTTACCTACGAGCAGTACTTC | CASSPRTVTYEQYF
TRBJ2-5 | TRBV27 | many | - | TGTGCCAGCAGTTACAGCCCCACTAGGGAGACCCAGTACTTC | CASSYSPTRETQYF
TRBJ2-7 | TRBV29-1 | once | - | TGCAGCGTCCAGAGGTCACAGGCCTACGAGCAGTACTTC | CSVQRSQAYEQYF
TRBJ1-3 | TRBV20-1 | many | TRBD1 | TGCAGTGCGAGAGGACAGGCTGGAAACACCATATATTTT | CSARGQAGNTIYF
TRBJ2-7 | TRBV2 | - | - | TGTGCCAGCAGTGAATACGCCTACGAGCAGTACTTC | CASSEYAYEQYF
TRBJ1-5 | TRBV6-2/TRBV6-3 | many | - | TGTGCCAGCAGTCCCCACCAGGTAACACAGCCCCAGCATTTT | CASSPHQVTQPQHF
TRBJ1-1 | TRBV6-6 | - | - | TGTGCCAGCACCCGACGGGGTGATACTGAAGCTTTCTTT | CASTRRGDTEAFF
TRBJ2-5 | TRBV7-9 | many | - | TGTGCCAGCAGCTTCCAGGGGGGTGGGCAAGAGACCCAGTACTTC | CASSFQGGGQETQYF
TRBJ1-2 | TRBV6-5 | - | - | TGTGCCAGCAGAGGTCGGGGGGGATACTACACCTTC | CASRGRGGYYTF
TRBJ1-1 | TRBV7-6 | - | - | TGTGCCAGCAGCCCAGTGTGGGGGGGATTGAACACTGAAGCTTTCTTT | CASSPVWGGLNTEAFF
TRBJ1-1 | TRBV7-9 | many | TRBD1 | TGTGCCAGCAGCCTAGGGGGCTGGACTGAAGCTTTCTTT | CASSLGGWTEAFF
TRBJ2-1 | TRBV20-1 | - | - | TGCAGTGCTAGCGGGGGTGCTAGCACAGATACGCAGTTCTTC | CSASGGASTDTQFF
TRBJ1-6 | TRBV12-3/TRBV12-4 | many | - | TGTGCCAGCAGTTTGGGATCAGTGGGTTCACCCCTCCACTTT | CASSLGSVGSPLHF
TRBJ2-3 | TRBV7-7 | medium-sized | - | TGTGCTAGCAGCTTAGACCCAGCAGATACGCAGTATTTT | CASSLDPADTQYF
TRBJ2-3 | TRBV6-1 | many | - | TGTGCCAGCAGGAGGAGTGGGGGGTTCCCAGATACGCAGTATTTT | CASRRSGGFPDTQYF
TRBJ2-2 | TRBV20-1 | many | TRBD1 | TGCAGTGCTGCACAGGGGTGGGGCACCGGGGAGCTGTTTTTT | CSAAQGWGTGELFF
TRBJ2-1 | TRBV9 | many | TRBD2 | TGTGCCAGCAGCGTAGGGGGGAGGGACAATGAGCAGTTCTTC | CASSVGGRDNEQFF